These 5 T cell receptor beta chains were sequenced from one sample in a study of OX40 agonist ivuxolimab in advanced cancers. The protocol was immunoSEQ multiplex PCR, while the TCRdb copy is restricted to in-frame clones and leaves out a portion. This repertoire shows 75,000 to 100,000 clones, more than 80% found once; its top ten account for roughly 5.4%. The source material was CD4+ or CD8+ T cells sorted from blood, sampled in a trial of the OX40 agonist ivuxolimab. The receptors stem from an adult with an advanced solid tumor such as melanoma, head and neck, liver or kidney cancer.

The rearrangement joins TRBV2 to TRBJ1-5; a possible D gene is TRBD1 (5 bases). V lost 4 bases to trimming and J lost 5 bases, with 9 bases between them. The CDR3 length is 13 residues. Germline V gene sequence: CDR1 SNHLY, CDR2 FYNNEI. CDR3 region: CASSGIRDQPQHF. CDR3 bases: TGTGCCAGCAGTGGTATCAGGGATCAGCCCCAGCATTTT.

J is TRBJ1-2 and V is TRBV19; D is undetermined. This CDR3 is 13 amino acids long. V lost 8 bases and J 8 bases, leaving 18 bases between the germline ends. Per germline, CDR1 LNHDA and CDR2 SQIVND (reference sequence). CDR3 in amino acids: CASQGRLLEGYTF. CDR3 DNA sequence: TGTGCCAGTCAAGGTCGCCTCCTGGAAGGCTACACCTTC. The full variable domain, completed using reference TRBV19 and TRBJ1-2, is DGGITQSPKYLFRKEGQNVTLSCEQNLNHDAMYWYRQDPGQGLRLIYYSQIVNDFQKGDIAEGYSVSREKKESFPLTVTSAQKNPTAFYLCASQGRLLEGYTFGSGTRLTVV.

The sample holds a few counts of this clone. This rearrangement joins TRBV27 to TRBJ1-5, with D possibly being TRBD1 (5 bases). V lost 2 bases and J lost 7, with 12 bases in between. Germline V lookup: CDR1 MNHEY, CDR2 SMNVEV (reference sequence). This CDR3 region has 14 residues. CDR3 in amino acids: CASSLGGTNQPQHF. Written as DNA, the CDR3 is TGTGCCAGCAGTTTAGGGGGTACGAACCAGCCCCAGCATTTT.

J is TRBJ2-2 and V is TRBV27; possibly TRBD2 for D (5 bases). The CDR3 consists of 12 residues. Germline assignment: CDR1 MNHEY and CDR2 SMNVEV (reference sequence). In DNA form, the CDR3 reads TGTGGAATAGGGCCGGGGACCGGGGAGCTGTTTTTT. Translating it yields CGIGPGTGELFF.

The rearrangement links TRBV5-4 to TRBJ2-1; 8 bases align to TRBD2. After removal of 3 bases from V and 7 bases from J, the junction contained 6 bases not matched to a gene. The germline V gene encodes CDR1 SGHNT and CDR2 YYREEE (reference sequence). The CDR3 is made up of 14 amino acids. This CDR3 reads CASSSGTSGNEQFF. DNA for the CDR3: TGTGCCAGCAGCTCCGGGACTAGTGGAAATGAGCAGTTCTTC.